A selection of T cell receptor beta chains follows, all from one sample in a study of blood T cell repertoires in COVID-19. Libraries were prepared by immunoSEQ multiplex PCR; TCRdb keeps only in-frame clonotypes and omits some of them. This sample has around 250,000 clones, with roughly nine tenths found just once. The sample comprised peripheral blood. These receptors originate from a man in his sixties with acute or convalescent COVID-19. The CDR3 runs from the conserved cysteine through the conserved F or W. The D gene is left open where the match is weak.

>TRBD1|TRBJ1-5|TRBV19
CASSIGAGGQPQHF
>NA|TRBJ2-1|TRBV11-3
CASSLYPPNEQFF
>TRBD2|TRBJ2-7|TRBV5-1
CASSFTLAGMSEQYF
>NA|TRBJ2-7|TRBV27
CASSSNRESANEQYF
>NA|TRBJ2-1|TRBV7-9
CASSLQGTYNEQFF
>NA|TRBJ2-1|TRBV5-1
CASSLVVGPNEQFF
>TRBD1|TRBJ1-2|TRBV28
CASRTGGLDGYTF
>NA|TRBJ1-1|TRBV6-5
CASSYGAPAGAFF
>TRBD1|TRBJ1-1|TRBV7-8
CASSWDRQNTEAFF
>TRBD1|TRBJ2-7|TRBV6-6
CASSYSSGTGSYEQYF
>NA|TRBJ2-7|TRBV7-2
CASSLVPQLSYEQYF
>NA|TRBJ1-5|TRBV6-2/TRBV6-3
CASSYAGNQPQHF
>NA|TRBJ2-2|TRBV7-7
CASSPRTANTGELFF
>NA|TRBJ1-2|TRBV20-1
CSVREQSGYTF
>TRBD2|TRBJ2-7|TRBV27
CASSRTGTSGRARSYEQYF
>TRBD1|TRBJ2-6|TRBV28
CASSLLGDRVSGANVLTF